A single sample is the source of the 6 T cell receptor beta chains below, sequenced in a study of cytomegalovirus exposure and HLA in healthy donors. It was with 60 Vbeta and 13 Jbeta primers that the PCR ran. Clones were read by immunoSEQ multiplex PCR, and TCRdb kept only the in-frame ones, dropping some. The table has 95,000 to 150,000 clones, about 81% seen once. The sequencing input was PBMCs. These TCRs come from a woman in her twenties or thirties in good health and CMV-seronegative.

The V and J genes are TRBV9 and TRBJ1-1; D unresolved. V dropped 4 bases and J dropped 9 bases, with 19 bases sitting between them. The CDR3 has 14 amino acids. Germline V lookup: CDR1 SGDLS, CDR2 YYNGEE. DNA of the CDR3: TGTGCCAGCAGCCCTCTCGCGGGCTTCGAAAAAGCTTTCTTT. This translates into CASSPLAGFEKAFF.

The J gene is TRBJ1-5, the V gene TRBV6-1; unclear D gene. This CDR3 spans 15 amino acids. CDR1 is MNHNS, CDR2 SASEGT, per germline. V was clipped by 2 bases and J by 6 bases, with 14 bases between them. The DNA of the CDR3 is TGTGCCAGCAGTGAATCGGCAGGAGGAGGTCAGCCCCAGCATTTT. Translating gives CASSESAGGGQPQHF.

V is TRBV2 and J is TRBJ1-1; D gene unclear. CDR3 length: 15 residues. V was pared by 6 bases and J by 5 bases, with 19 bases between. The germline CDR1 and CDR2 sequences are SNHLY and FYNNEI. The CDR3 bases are TGTGCCAGCAGGTCTAGGCCCGGCCGGCGGACTGAAGCTTTCTTT. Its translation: CASRSRPGRRTEAFF.

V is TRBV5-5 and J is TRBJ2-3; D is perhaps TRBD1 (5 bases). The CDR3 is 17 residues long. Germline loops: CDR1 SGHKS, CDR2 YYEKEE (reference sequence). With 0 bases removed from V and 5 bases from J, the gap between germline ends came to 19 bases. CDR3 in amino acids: CASSLAGRAQSLDTQYF. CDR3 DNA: TGTGCCAGCAGCTTGGCCGGCAGGGCCCAATCTTTAGATACGCAGTATTTT.

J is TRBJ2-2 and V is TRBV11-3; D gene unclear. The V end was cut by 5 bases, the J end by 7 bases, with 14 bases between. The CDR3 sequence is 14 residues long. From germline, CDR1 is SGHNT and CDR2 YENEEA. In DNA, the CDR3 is TGTGCCAGCAGCCAAAACCATCAGGTCGGGGAGCTGTTTTTT. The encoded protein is CASSQNHQVGELFF.

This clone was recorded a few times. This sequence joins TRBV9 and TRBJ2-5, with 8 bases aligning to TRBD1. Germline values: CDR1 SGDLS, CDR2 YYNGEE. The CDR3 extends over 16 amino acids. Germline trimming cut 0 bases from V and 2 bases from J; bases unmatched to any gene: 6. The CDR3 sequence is CASSVGVTGAQETQYF. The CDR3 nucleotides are TGTGCCAGCAGCGTAGGAGTGACAGGGGCTCAAGAGACCCAGTACTTC.